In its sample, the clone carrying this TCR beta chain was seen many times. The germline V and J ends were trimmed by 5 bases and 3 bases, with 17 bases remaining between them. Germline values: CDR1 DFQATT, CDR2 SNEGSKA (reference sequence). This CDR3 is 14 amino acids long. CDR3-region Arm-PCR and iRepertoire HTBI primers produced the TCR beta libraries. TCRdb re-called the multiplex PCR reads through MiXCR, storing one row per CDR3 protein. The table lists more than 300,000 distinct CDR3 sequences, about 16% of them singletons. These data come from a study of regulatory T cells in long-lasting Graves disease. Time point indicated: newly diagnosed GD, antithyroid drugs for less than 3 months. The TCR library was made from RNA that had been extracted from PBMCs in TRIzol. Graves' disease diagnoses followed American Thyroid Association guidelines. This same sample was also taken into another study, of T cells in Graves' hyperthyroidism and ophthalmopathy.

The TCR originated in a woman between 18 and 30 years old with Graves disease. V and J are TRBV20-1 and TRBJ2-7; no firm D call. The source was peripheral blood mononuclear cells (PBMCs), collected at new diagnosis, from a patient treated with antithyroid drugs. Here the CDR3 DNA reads TGCAGTGCTTCCATAGAGGTTAGGAACTACGAGCAGTACTTC. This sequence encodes CSASIEVRNYEQYF.